The rows below give T cell receptor beta chains drawn from one sample of a study of STAT5B mutations in CD4+ large granular lymphocyte leukemia. TCRdb's copy holds only in-frame clones and misses some; the assay was immunoSEQ multiplex PCR. The table records about 23,000 clones, 79% of them present only once. Sample: CD4+ T cells from blood buffy coats. These receptors came from a human donor in good health. CDR3s include the opening cysteine and the closing phenylalanine or tryptophan. A D gene is named only where the DNA matches it firmly. Not all rows give a size; the values are once, few, many and, for expanded clones, a class.

D gene,J gene,V gene,clone size,CDR3 protein,CDR3 DNA
NA,TRBJ2-3,TRBV10-3,NA,CAIRSTDTQYF,TGTGCCATCAGGAGCACAGATACGCAGTATTTT
NA,TRBJ1-1,TRBV18,NA,CASSPGSERNTEAFF,TGTGCCAGCTCACCGGGATCTGAACGTAACACTGAAGCTTTCTTT
TRBD1,TRBJ2-1,TRBV19,NA,CASSPTGQGAHEQFF,TGTGCCAGTAGTCCAACGGGACAGGGGGCTCATGAGCAGTTCTTC
NA,TRBJ2-7,TRBV11-3,NA,CASSLGWRADEQYF,TGTGCCAGCAGCTTAGGGTGGCGGGCCGACGAGCAGTACTTC
NA,TRBJ1-1,TRBV7-9,NA,CASSLASGLTEAFF,TGTGCCAGCAGCCTAGCATCGGGTCTCACTGAAGCTTTCTTT
NA,TRBJ1-1,TRBV9,NA,CASSVEARVNTEAFF,TGTGCCAGCAGCGTAGAGGCCAGGGTAAATACTGAAGCTTTCTTT
TRBD1,TRBJ1-2,TRBV10-3,NA,CAISEGQVDGYTF,TGTGCCATCAGTGAGGGACAGGTTGATGGCTACACCTTC
TRBD2,TRBJ2-7,TRBV5-1,NA,CASSRAGTSYEQYF,TGCGCCAGCTCTAGAGCGGGAACCTCCTACGAGCAGTACTTC
NA,TRBJ1-1,TRBV19,NA,CASMIPPGEAFF,TGTGCCAGTATGATCCCTCCAGGGGAAGCTTTCTTT
TRBD1,TRBJ2-2,TRBV5-4,NA,CASSWQGASDTGELFF,TGTGCCAGCAGCTGGCAGGGGGCGAGTGACACCGGGGAGCTGTTTTTT
TRBD2,TRBJ2-1,TRBV4-2,NA,CASSQDLGLAGEQFF,TGTGCCAGCAGCCAAGATCTAGGACTAGCTGGTGAGCAGTTCTTC
NA,TRBJ1-3,TRBV19,NA,CASSIDSSSGNTIYF,TGTGCCAGTAGTATCGACTCAAGCTCTGGAAACACCATATATTTT
NA,TRBJ2-7,TRBV5-6,NA,CASSLASKPGRVAYEQYF,TGTGCCAGCAGCTTGGCGTCAAAGCCGGGTCGAGTCGCCTACGAGCAGTACTTC
NA,TRBJ1-4,TRBV7-4,NA,CASSLAGTTTETTNEKLFF,TGTGCCAGCAGCTTAGCAGGAACCACTACCGAGACAACTAATGAAAAACTGTTTTTT
NA,TRBJ2-6,TRBV6-1,NA,CASGTSSGANVLTF,TGTGCCAGTGGGACCTCCTCTGGGGCCAACGTCCTGACTTTC
NA,TRBJ1-2,TRBV2,NA,CASSGLQAGLGYTF,TGTGCCAGCAGTGGCCTACAGGCAGGTTTGGGCTACACCTTC
NA,TRBJ1-1,TRBV2,NA,CASSEGWNTEAFF,TGTGCCAGCAGTGAAGGGTGGAACACTGAAGCTTTCTTT
NA,TRBJ2-7,TRBV28,NA,CASSTTGRAPYEQYF,TGTGCCAGCAGCACGACAGGAAGAGCACCCTACGAGCAGTACTTC
TRBD1,TRBJ2-7,TRBV5-4,few,CASSPGGQATYEQYF,TGTGCCAGCAGCCCCGGAGGACAGGCAACCTACGAGCAGTACTTC
NA,TRBJ1-2,TRBV19,few,CASSPTVSYGYTF,TGTGCCAGTAGTCCGACAGTGAGCTATGGCTACACCTTC
NA,TRBJ1-1,TRBV19,NA,CASSIAGTEAFF,TGTGCCAGTAGTATAGCGGGCACTGAAGCTTTCTTT
TRBD2,TRBJ2-7,TRBV7-9,NA,CASSFPRVGGSAYEQYF,TGTGCCAGCAGCTTCCCCCGGGTGGGCGGGAGTGCCTACGAGCAGTACTTC
NA,TRBJ2-3,TRBV12-5,NA,CASGSTSLSTDTQYF,TGTGCTAGTGGCTCTACTAGCTTAAGCACAGATACGCAGTATTTT